This record looks at one TCR beta chain sequence and its context. This clone's antigen is unknown. The input lacks base qualities; no much larger clone sits a single base away. For CDR1 and CDR2, the germline V gene (reference sequence) lists SEHNR and FQNEAQ. From V the trimming removes 10 bases and from J it removes 4 bases, while the gene matches leave 6 bases of the junction unaccounted for. The CDR3 runs 13 residues from the cysteine to the phenylalanine. Of the read, only the CDR3 DNA is kept; its 39 bases are in frame from base 1. Patients with autoimmune disease history or receiving systemic immunosuppression were excluded from the trial. Peripheral blood for TCR sequencing was collected from all dose cohorts at baseline, on cycle 4 day 1, and on cycle 7 day 1. Samples came from an open-label, multicenter, first-in-human phase I dose-escalation trial of ivuxolimab. Adults with locally advanced or metastatic melanoma, renal cell carcinoma, hepatocellular carcinoma or head and neck squamous cell carcinoma were enrolled in the trial. Before TCR sequencing, CD4+ and CD8+ T cells were separately sorted from peripheral blood.

This record comes from a study of OX40 agonist ivuxolimab in advanced cancers. About the investigation overall: Ivuxolimab, which targeted the costimulatory receptor OX40 (CD134), was an agonistic, fully human IgG2 monoclonal antibody. Intravenous ivuxolimab was administered to patients every 2 weeks at six dose levels: 0.01, 0.1, 0.3, 1.5, 3 and 10 mg/kg. Of the approximately 50 dose-escalation patients, hepatocellular carcinoma was present in around 20, melanoma in approximately 15, renal cell carcinoma in 9 and head and neck cancer in 9. A male proportion of around 83% and a mean age of 60 years, ranging from 23 to 79, were recorded for the dose-escalation cohort. Prior anti-PD-1, anti-PD-L1 or anti-CTLA-4 therapy was permitted, and checkpoint inhibitors had been received by roughly 40% of dose-escalation patients. Three dose-escalation patients achieved partial responses, one with hepatocellular carcinoma and two with cutaneous melanoma. Peripheral TCRbeta sequencing aimed to test whether ivuxolimab altered TCR sequence diversity and caused clonal T-cell expansion. The paper covers the monotherapy dose-escalation part of the phase I ivuxolimab trial, which included N ≈ 50 patients. What the authors observed across the whole study: The antigen specificity of the clonally expanded peripheral T cells was not determined. Low levels of normalized T-cell clonal expansion were also seen in some patients who did not respond. At doses of 0.1 to 3.0 mg/kg, clonal expansion of both CD4+ and CD8+ blood T cells was observed from baseline to week 6. After ivuxolimab, more expanded clones were found on average in CD8+ T cells than in CD4+ T cells. In the 0.1-3.0 mg/kg groups, partial responders were among the patients with the lowest normalized peripheral clonal expansion, particularly in CD8+ T cells.

For sequencing of the TCRbeta CDR3 region, genomic DNA was extracted from the sorted cells. TCRbeta CDR3 regions were sequenced using the immunoSEQ Assay. TCRdb took over this immuneACCESS table, retaining in-frame rearrangements with V and J assigned. Such tables are incomplete; in checked studies, under half of the missing clones stem from an unresolved V gene, and the remainder is unexplained. This sample is represented by some 70,000 clones; around nine tenths of them were singletons. The ten largest clones add up to around 2.6% of the sample. This chain joins TRBV7-9 to TRBJ2-7; 11 bases in between match TRBD2. The sample here was CD4+ or CD8+ T cells sorted from blood, taken in a trial of the OX40 agonist ivuxolimab. This sequence originates from an adult with an advanced solid tumor such as melanoma, head and neck, liver or kidney cancer. The DNA is as follows: TGTGCCACCGCGACTAGCGGGATTTACGAGCAGTACTTC. The translation is CATATSGIYEQYF.